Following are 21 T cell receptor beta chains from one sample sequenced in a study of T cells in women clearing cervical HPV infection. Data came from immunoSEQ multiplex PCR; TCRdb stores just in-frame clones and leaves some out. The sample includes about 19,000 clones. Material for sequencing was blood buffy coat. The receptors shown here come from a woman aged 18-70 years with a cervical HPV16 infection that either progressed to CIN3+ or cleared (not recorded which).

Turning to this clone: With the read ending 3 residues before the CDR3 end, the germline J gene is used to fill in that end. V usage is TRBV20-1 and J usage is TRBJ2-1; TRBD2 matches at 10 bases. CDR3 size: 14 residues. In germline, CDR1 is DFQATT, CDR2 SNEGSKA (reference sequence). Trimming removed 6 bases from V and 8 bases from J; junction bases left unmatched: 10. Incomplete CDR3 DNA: TGCAGTGCCCTCCCTAGCGGGGGTGTGTATGAG. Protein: CSALPSGGVYE. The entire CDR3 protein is CSALPSGGVYEQFF.

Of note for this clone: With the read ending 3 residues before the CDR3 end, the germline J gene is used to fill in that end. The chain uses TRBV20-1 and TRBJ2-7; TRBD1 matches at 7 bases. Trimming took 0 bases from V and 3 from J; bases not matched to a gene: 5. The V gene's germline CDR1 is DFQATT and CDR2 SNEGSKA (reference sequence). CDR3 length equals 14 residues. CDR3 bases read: TGCAGTGCTAGAGATGTGAGACAGGGCTACGAG. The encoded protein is CSARDVRQGYE. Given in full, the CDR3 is CSARDVRQGYEQYF.

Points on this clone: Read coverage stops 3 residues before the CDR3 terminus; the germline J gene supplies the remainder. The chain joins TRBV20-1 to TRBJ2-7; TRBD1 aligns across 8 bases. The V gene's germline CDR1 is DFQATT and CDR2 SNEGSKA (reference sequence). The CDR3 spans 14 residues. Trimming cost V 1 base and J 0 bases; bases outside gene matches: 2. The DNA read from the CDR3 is TGCAGTGCTAGAGGGACAGGGAGCTCCTACGAG. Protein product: CSARGTGSSYE. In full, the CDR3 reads CSARGTGSSYEQYF.

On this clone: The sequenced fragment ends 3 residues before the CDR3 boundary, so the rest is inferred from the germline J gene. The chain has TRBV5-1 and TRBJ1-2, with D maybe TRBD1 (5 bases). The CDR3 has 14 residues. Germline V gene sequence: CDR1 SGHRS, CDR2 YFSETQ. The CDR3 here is CASSQGLVSDTYTF. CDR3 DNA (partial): TGCGCCAGCAGCCAGGGACTAGTATCAGATACC.

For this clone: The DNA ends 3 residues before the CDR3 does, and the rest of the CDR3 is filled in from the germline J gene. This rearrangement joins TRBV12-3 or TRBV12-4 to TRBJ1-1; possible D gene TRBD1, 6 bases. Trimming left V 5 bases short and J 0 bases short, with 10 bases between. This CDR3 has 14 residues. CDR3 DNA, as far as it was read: TGTGCCAGCAGTCTACAGGGTTTGAACACTGAA. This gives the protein CASSLQGLNTE. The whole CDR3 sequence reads CASSLQGLNTEAFF.

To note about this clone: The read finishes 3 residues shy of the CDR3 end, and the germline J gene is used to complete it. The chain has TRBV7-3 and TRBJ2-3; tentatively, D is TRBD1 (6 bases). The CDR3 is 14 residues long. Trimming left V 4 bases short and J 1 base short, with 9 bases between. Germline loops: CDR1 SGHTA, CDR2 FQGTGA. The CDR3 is CASSSGHGTDTQYF. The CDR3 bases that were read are TGTGCCAGCAGCTCGGGACACGGCACAGATACG.

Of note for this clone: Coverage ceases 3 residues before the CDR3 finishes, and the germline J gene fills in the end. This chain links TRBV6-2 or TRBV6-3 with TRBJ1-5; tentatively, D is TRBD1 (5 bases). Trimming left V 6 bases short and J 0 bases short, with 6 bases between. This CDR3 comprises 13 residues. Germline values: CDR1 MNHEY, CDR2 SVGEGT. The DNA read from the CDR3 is TGTGCCAGCAGGACAGATAGCAATCAGCCC. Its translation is CASRTDSNQP. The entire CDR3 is CASRTDSNQPQHF.

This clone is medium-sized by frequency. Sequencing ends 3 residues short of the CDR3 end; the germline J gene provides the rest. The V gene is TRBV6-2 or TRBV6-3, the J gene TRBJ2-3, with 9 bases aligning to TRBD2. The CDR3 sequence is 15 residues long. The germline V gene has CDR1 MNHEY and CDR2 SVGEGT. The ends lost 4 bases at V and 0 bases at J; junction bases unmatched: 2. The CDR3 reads CASSSGTSSTDTQYF. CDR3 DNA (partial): TGTGCCAGCAGTTCCGGGACTAGCAGCACAGATACG.

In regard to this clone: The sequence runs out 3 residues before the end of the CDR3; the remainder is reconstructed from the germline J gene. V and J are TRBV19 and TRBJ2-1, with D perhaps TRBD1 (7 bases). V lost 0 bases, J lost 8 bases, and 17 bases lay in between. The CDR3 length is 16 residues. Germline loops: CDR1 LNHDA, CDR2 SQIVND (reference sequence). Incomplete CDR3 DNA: TGTGCCAGTAGTATAGATCAGGAGGGGGCCAGGGATGAG. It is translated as CASSIDQEGARDE. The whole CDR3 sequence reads CASSIDQEGARDEQFF.

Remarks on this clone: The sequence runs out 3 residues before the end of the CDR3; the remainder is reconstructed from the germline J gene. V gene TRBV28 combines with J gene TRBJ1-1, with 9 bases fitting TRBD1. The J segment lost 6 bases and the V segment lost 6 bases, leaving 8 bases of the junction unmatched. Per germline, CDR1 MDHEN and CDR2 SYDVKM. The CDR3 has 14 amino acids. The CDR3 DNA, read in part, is TGTGCCAGCAGATTAACAGGGGGCGGGTCTGAA. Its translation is CASRLTGGGSE. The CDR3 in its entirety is CASRLTGGGSEAFF.

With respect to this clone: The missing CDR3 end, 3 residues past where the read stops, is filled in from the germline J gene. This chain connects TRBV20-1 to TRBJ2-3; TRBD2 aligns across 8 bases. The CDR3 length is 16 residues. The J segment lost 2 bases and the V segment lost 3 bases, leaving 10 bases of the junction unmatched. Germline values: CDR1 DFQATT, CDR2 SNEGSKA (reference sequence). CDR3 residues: CSASFLGRGDTDTQYF. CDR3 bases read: TGCAGTGCTAGTTTCTTGGGGCGGGGGGACACAGATACG.

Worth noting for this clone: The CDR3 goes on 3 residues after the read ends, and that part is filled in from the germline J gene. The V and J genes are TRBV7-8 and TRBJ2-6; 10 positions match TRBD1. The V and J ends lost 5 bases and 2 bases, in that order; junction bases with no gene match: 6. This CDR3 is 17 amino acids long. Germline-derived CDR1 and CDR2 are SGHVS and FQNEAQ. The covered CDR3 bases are TGTGCCAGCAGCCTCAGGGACAGGGGCACTGGGGCCAACGTC. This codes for CASSLRDRGTGANV. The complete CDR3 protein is CASSLRDRGTGANVLTF. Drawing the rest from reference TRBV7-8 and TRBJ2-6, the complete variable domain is GAGVSQSPRYKVAKRGQDVALRCDPISGHVSLFWYQQALGQGPEFLTYFQNEAQLDKSGLPSDRFFAERPEGSVSTLKIQRTQQEDSAVYLCASSLRDRGTGANVLTFGAGSRLTVL.

CDR3 amino acids: CASSPTKTSSYNEQFF. The DNA read from the CDR3 is TGTGCCAGCAGCCCCACGAAAACAAGCTCCTACAATGAG. The rearrangement uses TRBV4-2 and TRBJ2-1; D not certain. The missing CDR3 end, 3 residues past where the read stops, is filled in from the germline J gene. There are 16 residues in the CDR3. Germline CDR1 and CDR2: LGHNA and YNFKEQ. The V end was cut by 4 bases, the J end by 0 bases, with 13 bases between.

CDR3 bases read: TGCGCCAGCAGCTTCGACAGGCCAGCCACCGGGGAG. Translation gives CASSFDRPATGE. The whole CDR3 reads CASSFDRPATGELFF. The chain recombines TRBV5-1 with TRBJ2-2; the D gene is possibly TRBD1 (6 bases). The read terminates 3 residues ahead of where the CDR3 ends, so the germline J gene completes it. The germline V and J ends were trimmed by 2 bases and 4 bases, with 12 bases remaining between them. Germline V gene sequence: CDR1 SGHRS, CDR2 YFSETQ. CDR3 length: 15 residues.

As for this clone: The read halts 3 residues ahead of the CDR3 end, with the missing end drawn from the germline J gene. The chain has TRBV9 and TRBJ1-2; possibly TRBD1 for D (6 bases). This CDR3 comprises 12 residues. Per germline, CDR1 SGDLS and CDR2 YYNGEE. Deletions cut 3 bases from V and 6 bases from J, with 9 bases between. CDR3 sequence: CASSGWGHGYTF. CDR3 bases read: TGTGCCAGCAGCGGTTGGGGGCATGGC.

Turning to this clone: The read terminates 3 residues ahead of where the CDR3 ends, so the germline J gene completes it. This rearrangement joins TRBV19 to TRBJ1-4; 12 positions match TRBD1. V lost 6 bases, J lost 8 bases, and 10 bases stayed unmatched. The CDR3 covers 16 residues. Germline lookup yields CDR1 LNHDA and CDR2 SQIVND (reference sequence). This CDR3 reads CASRTGTGGIDEKLFF. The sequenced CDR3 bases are TGTGCCAGTAGAACCGGGACAGGGGGCATTGACGAAAAA.

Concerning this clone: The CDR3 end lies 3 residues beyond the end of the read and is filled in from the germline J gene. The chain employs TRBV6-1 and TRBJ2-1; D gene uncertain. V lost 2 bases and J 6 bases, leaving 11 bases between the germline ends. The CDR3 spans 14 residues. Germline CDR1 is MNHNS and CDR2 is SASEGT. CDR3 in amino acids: CASSEYWAPNEQFF. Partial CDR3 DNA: TGTGCCAGCAGTGAATATTGGGCTCCCAATGAG.

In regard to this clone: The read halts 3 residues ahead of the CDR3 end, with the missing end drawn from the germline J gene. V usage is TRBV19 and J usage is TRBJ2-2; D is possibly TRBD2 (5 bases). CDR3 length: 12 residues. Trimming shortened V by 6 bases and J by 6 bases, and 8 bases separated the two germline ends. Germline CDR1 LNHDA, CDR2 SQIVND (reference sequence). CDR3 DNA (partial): TGTGCCAGTAGGAGGGTTTCCGGGGAG. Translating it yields CASRRVSGE. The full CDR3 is CASRRVSGELFF.

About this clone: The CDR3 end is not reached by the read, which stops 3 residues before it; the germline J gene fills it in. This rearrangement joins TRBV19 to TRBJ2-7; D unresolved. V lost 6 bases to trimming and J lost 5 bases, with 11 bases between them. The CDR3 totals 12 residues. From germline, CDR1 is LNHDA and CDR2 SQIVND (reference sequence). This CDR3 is CASRIRTDEQYF. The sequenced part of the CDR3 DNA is TGTGCCAGTAGGATTCGAACAGACGAG.

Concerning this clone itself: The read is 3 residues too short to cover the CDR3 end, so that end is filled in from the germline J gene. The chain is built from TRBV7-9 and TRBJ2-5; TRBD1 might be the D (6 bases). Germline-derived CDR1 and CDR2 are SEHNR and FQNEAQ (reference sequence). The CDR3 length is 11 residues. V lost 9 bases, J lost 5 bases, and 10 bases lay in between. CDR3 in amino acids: CASGGWETQYF. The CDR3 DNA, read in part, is TGTGCCAGTGGGGGCTGGGAGACC.

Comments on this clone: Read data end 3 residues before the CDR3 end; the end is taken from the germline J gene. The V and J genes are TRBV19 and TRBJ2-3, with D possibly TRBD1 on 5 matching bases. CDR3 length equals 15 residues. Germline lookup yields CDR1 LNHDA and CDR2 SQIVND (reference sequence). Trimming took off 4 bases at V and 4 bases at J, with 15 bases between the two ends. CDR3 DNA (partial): TGTGCCAGTAGTACCAGGGTTTTCGGGTCAGATACG. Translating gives CASSTRVFGSDT. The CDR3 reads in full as CASSTRVFGSDTQYF.